A selection of T cell receptor beta chains follows, all from one sample in a study of blood T cells in healthy people across ages. TCRdb passed the 5' RACE reads through MiXCR, listing each CDR3 protein once. The sample holds approximately 810,000 distinct CDR3 sequences, under 30% seen once. Sequencing used blood. Receptors originate from a woman of 80 years or more in good health. Each CDR3 is given with its conserved first and last residue. D genes are given only for firm matches. Some rows have no size entry. The others give once, few or many, or a class for an expanded clone.

d_call j_call clone_size v_call cdr3_nt cdr3_aa
TRBD1 TRBJ2-3 many TRBV10-1 TGCGCCAGCGGCGGACAGGCCCCCCAAGCTACGCAGTATTTT CASGGQAPQATQYF
TRBD1 TRBJ1-6 few TRBV5-6 TGTGCCAGCAGCTCGGGGACAGGGGTTAACAATTCACCCCTCCACTTT CASSSGTGVNNSPLHF
TRBD2 TRBJ2-5 many TRBV5-1 TGCGCCAGCAGCTTGAGGCTAGCGGTTTCCTCCGGGGAGACCCAGTACTTC CASSLRLAVSSGETQYF
. TRBJ1-2 many TRBV7-9 TGTGCCAGCAGCGCAGGTGGCGCGGGTGGCTACACCTTC CASSAGGAGGYTF
TRBD1 TRBJ2-1 . TRBV7-2 TGTGCCAGCAGCTCACCGGGACAGGGGGCGCAACCGTTCTTC CASSSPGQGAQPFF
TRBD1 TRBJ1-1 . TRBV11-2 TGTGCCAGCAGCTCCAGGGGGTTATGGTACACTGAAGCTTTCTTT CASSSRGLWYTEAFF
. TRBJ1-6 . TRBV6-2/TRBV6-3 TGTGCCAGCAGTTCCCAAATTTATTCACCCCTCCACTTT CASSSQIYSPLHF
. TRBJ2-1 . TRBV18 TGTGCCAGCTCACCCACTAGGGGATACAATGAGCAGTTCTTC CASSPTRGYNEQFF
TRBD2 TRBJ2-7 . TRBV9 TGTGCCAGCAGCGCACTGGGACTAGCGGGAGACTACGAGCAGTACTTC CASSALGLAGDYEQYF
TRBD1 TRBJ2-7 many TRBV2 TGTGCCAGCAGTCGACAGGGGGGTTTTAATTTGCAGTACTTC CASSRQGGFNLQYF
TRBD1 TRBJ2-7 many TRBV30 TGTGCCTGGAGTGCATACAGGGGCGAGCAGTACTTC CAWSAYRGEQYF
. TRBJ1-6 few TRBV7-2 TGTGCCAGCACACCCCCTAGCTCCTATAATTCACCCCTCCACTTT CASTPPSSYNSPLHF
. TRBJ1-6 . TRBV6-1 TGTGCCAGCAGCGAAAAGGACCGGGAAAGTTCACCCCTCCACTTT CASSEKDRESSPLHF
. TRBJ1-2 many TRBV25-1 TGTGCCAGCGCGCCCGCGGGGAACTATGGCTACACCTTC CASAPAGNYGYTF
. TRBJ1-3 many TRBV18 TGTGCCAGCTCACCCCAAGGAGGCCGATACTCTGGAAACACCATATATTTT CASSPQGGRYSGNTIYF
. TRBJ2-5 few TRBV19 TGTGCCAGTAAATTCTCCGGGGGAGAGACCCAGTACTTC CASKFSGGETQYF
TRBD2 TRBJ2-3 few TRBV28 TGTGCCAGCAGGAGAGCGGGGCCCGCCACGGATACGCAGTATTTT CASRRAGPATDTQYF
TRBD1 TRBJ1-2 few TRBV4-1 TGCGCCAGCAGCCAAGAAGGGGCGGACAGGGGCGATGGCTACACCTTC CASSQEGADRGDGYTF
TRBD1 TRBJ1-5 . TRBV6-2/TRBV6-3 TGTGCCAGCAGTTACCCGATCGGGACAGGAGTCAGCAATCAGCCCCAGCATTTT CASSYPIGTGVSNQPQHF
TRBD2 TRBJ2-3 few TRBV6-6 TGTGCCAGCAGTTACACCCCACTAGCGGGGGGCACAGATACGCAGTATTTT CASSYTPLAGGTDTQYF
. TRBJ1-1 . TRBV10-3 TGTGCCATCAGTCCGTACGACGGAAACACTGAAGCTTTCTTT CAISPYDGNTEAFF
. TRBJ1-1 . TRBV19 TGTGCCAGTAGTCTGGGTGCACAGAACACTGAAGCTTTCTTT CASSLGAQNTEAFF